This T cell receptor beta chain was recorded in a study of response to subunit inactivated influenza vaccine. Study observations and caveats: Authors proposed each seasonal influenza vaccination draws in few new T cells.

TCRdb recomputed calls from the RT-PCR reads with MiXCR, one row per CDR3 protein. The table shows some 850,000 distinct CDR3 sequences, with around 18% occurring only once. In this sample, this clonotype turned up a few times. Its specificity is not known. The germline V gene encodes CDR1 MNHEY and CDR2 SMNVEV (reference sequence). The V gene lost 5 bases and the J gene lost 0 bases, with 11 bases spanning the gap. The CDR3 runs to 14 residues. The starting material was PBMCs from blood, obtained 4 to 6 days after vaccination. This rearrangement joins TRBV27 to TRBJ2-7, with unresolved D. The receptor was isolated from a man in his fifties or sixties who received an inactivated influenza vaccine. Written as DNA, the CDR3 is TGTGCCAGCAGTCCCCGGCACAGCTCCTACGAGCAGTACTTC. Translation gives CASSPRHSSYEQYF.